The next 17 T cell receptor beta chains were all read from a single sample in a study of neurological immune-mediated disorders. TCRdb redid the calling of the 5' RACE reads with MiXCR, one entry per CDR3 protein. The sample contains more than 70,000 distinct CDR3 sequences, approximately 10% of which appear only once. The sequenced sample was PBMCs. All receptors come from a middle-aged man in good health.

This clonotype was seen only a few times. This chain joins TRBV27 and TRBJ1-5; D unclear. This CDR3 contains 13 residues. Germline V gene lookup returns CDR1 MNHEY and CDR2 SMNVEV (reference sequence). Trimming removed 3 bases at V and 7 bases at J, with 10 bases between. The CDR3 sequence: CASSFGLRQPQHF. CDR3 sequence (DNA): TGTGCCAGCAGTTTTGGGTTACGCCAGCCCCAGCATTTT.

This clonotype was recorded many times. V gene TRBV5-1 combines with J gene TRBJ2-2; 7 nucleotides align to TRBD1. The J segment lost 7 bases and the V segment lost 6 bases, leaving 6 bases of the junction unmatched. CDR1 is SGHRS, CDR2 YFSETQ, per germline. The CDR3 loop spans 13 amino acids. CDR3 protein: CASKTGDGGELFF. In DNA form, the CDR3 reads TGCGCCAGCAAAACAGGGGACGGCGGGGAGCTGTTTTTT.

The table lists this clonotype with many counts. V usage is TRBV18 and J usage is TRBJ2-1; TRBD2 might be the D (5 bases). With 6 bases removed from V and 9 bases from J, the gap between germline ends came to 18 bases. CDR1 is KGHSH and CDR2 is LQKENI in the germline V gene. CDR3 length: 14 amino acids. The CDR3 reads CASSSTLASGEQFF. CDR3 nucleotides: TGTGCCAGCTCTTCTACGCTAGCTTCGGGTGAGCAGTTCTTC.

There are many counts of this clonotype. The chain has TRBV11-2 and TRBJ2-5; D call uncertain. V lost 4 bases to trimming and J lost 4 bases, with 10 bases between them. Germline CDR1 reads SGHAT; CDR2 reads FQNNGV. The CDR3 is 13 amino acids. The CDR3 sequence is CASSYRVRETQYF. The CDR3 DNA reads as TGTGCCAGCAGCTATAGGGTACGAGAGACCCAGTACTTC.

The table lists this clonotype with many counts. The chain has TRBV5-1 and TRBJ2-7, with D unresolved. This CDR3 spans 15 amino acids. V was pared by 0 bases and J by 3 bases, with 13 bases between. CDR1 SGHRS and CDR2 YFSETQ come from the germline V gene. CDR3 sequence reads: CASSLAESGHYEQYF. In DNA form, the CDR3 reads TGCGCCAGCAGCTTGGCCGAGTCAGGCCACTACGAGCAGTACTTC. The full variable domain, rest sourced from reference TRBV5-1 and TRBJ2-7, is KAGVTQTPRYLIKTRGQQVTLSCSPISGHRSVSWYQQTPGQGLQFLFEYFSETQRNKGNFPGRFSGRQFSNSRSEMNVSTLELGDSALYLCASSLAESGHYEQYFGPGTRLTVT.

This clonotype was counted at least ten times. The CDR3 is CSAPGTGGYNEQFF. The CDR3 DNA sequence: TGCAGTGCTCCTGGGACAGGGGGCTACAATGAGCAGTTCTTC. V gene TRBV20-1 combines with J gene TRBJ2-1, with 11 positions matching TRBD1. J gave up 3 bases and V 5 bases, and 3 bases lay outside the gene matches. This CDR3 comprises 14 residues. Germline CDR1 DFQATT, CDR2 SNEGSKA (reference sequence).

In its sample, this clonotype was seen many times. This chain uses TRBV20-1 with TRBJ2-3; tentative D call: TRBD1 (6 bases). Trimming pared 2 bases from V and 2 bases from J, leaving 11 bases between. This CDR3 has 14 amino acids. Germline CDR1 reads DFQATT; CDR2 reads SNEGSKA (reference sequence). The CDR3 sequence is CSARRDTNTDTQYF. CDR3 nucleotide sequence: TGCAGTGCTAGAAGGGACACCAACACAGATACGCAGTATTTT.

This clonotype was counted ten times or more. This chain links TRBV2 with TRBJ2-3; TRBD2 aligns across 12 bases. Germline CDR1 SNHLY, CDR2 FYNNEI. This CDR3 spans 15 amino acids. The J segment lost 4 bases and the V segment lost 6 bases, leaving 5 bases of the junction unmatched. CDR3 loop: CASRRLAGESDTQYF. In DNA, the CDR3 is TGTGCCAGCAGGCGACTAGCGGGAGAGTCAGATACGCAGTATTTT.

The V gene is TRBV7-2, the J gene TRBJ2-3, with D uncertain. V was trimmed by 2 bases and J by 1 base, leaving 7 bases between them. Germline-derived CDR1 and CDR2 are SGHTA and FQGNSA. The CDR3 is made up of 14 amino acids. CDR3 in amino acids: CASSLIWGTDTQYF. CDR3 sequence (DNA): TGTGCCAGCAGCTTAATATGGGGCACAGATACGCAGTATTTT.

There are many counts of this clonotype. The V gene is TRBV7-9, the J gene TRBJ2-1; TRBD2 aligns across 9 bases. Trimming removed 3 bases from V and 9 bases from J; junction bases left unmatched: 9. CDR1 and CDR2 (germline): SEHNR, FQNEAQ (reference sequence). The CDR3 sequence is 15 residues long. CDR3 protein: CASSFASGILGEQFF. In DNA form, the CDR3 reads TGTGCCAGCAGCTTCGCTAGCGGGATACTCGGTGAGCAGTTCTTC.

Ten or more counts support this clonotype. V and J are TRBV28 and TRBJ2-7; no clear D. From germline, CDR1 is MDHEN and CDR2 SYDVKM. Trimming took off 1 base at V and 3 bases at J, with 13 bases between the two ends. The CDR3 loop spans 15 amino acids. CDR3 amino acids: CASSLLDGLRYEQYF. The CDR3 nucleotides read TGTGCCAGCAGTTTATTAGACGGTTTGCGCTACGAGCAGTACTTC.

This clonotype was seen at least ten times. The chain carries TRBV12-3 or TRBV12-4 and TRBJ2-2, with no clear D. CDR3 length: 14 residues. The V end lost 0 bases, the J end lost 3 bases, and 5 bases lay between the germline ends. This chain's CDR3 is CASSLALDTGELFF. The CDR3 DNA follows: TGTGCCAGCAGTTTAGCCCTAGACACCGGGGAGCTGTTTTTT.

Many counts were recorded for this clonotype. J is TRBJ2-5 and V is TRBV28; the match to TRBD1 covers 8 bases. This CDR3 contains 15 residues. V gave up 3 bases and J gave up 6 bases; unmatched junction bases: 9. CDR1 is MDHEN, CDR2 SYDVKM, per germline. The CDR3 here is CASSFVGQGGKTQYF. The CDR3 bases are TGTGCCAGCAGTTTCGTCGGACAGGGTGGGAAGACCCAGTACTTC.

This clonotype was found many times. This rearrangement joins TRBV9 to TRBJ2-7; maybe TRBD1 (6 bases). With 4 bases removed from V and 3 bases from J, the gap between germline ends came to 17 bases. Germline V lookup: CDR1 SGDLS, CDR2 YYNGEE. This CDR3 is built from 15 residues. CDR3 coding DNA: TGTGCCAGCAGCCCTTCAGATGGGACATTCTACGAGCAGTACTTC. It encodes CASSPSDGTFYEQYF.

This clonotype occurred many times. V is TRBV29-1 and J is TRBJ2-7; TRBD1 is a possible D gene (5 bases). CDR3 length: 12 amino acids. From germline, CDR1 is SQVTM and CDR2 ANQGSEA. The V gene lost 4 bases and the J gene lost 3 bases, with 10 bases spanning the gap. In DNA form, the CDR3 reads TGCAGCGTTGTGGCAGGGAACTACGAGCAGTACTTC. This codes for CSVVAGNYEQYF.

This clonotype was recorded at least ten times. The CDR3 loop reads CASSHGQGGYEQYF. In nucleotides, the CDR3 is TGTGCCAGCAGCCACGGACAGGGCGGATACGAGCAGTACTTC. The rearrangement uses TRBV7-3 and TRBJ2-7, with 8 bases matching TRBD1. The CDR3 runs to 14 residues. The V gene's germline CDR1 is SGHTA and CDR2 FQGTGA. The J segment lost 4 bases and the V segment lost 5 bases, leaving 7 bases of the junction unmatched.

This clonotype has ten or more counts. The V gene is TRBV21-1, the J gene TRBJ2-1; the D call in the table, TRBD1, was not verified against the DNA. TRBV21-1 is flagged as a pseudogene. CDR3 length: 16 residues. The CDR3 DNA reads TGTGCCAGCAGCAAAGGGGGGGGGAGCTCCTACAATGAGCAGTTCTTC. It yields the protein CASSKGGGSSYNEQFF.